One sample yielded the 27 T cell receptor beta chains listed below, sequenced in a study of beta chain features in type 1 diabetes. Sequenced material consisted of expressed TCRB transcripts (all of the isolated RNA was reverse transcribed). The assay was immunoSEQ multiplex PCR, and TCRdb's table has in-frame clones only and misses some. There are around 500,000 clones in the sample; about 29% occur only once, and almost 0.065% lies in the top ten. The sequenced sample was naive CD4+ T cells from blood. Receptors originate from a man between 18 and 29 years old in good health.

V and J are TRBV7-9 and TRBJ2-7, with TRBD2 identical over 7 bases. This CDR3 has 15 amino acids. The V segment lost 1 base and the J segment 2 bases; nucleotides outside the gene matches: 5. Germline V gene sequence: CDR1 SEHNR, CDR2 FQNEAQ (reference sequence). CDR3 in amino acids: CASSLGTSYAYEQYF. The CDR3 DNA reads TGTGCCAGCAGCTTAGGGACTAGTTACGCCTACGAGCAGTACTTC.

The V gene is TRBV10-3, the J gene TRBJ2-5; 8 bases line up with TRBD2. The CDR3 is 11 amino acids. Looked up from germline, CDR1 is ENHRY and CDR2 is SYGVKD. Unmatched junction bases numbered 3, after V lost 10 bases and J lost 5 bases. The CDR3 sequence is CATGGRETQYF. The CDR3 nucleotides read TGTGCCACTGGCGGGAGGGAGACCCAGTACTTC.

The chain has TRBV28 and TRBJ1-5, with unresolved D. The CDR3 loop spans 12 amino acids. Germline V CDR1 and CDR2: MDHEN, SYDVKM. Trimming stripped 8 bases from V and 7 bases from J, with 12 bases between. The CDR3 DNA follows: TGTGCCAGCTCCAGCCTTTGGCAGCCCCAGCATTTT. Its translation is CASSSLWQPQHF.

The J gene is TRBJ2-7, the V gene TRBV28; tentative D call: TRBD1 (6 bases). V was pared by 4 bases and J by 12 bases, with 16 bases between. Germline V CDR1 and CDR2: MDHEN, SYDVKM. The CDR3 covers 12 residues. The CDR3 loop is CASSSATGWPYF. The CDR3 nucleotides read TGTGCCAGCAGTTCCGCGACAGGCTGGCCGTACTTC.

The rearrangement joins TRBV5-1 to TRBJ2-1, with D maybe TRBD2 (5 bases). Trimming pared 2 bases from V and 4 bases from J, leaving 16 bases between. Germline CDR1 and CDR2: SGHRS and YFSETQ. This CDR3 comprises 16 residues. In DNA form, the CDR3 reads TGCGCCAGCAGCTTATCCCCATCCGGGATTTACAATGAGCAGTTCTTC. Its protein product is CASSLSPSGIYNEQFF.

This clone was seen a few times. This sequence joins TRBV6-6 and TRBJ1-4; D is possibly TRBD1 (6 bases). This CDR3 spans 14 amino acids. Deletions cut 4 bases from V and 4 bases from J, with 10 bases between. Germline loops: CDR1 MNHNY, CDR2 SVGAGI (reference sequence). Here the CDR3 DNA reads TGTGCCAGCAGTTCCAGGGGCGTTAATGAAAAACTGTTTTTT. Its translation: CASSSRGVNEKLFF.

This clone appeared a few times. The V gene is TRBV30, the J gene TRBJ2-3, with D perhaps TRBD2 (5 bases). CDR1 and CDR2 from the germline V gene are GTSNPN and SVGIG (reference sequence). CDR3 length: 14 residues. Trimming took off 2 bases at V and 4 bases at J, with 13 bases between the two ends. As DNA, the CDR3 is TGTGCCTGGAGTCCCCCTGAGGGATCAGATACGCAGTATTTT. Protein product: CAWSPPEGSDTQYF.

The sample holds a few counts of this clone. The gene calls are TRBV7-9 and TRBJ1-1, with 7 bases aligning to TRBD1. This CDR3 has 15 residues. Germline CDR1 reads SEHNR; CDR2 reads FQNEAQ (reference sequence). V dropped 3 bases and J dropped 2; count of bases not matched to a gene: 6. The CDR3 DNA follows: TGTGCCAGCAGCTTGTCACAGGGGTCCAACACTGAAGCTTTCTTT. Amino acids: CASSLSQGSNTEAFF.

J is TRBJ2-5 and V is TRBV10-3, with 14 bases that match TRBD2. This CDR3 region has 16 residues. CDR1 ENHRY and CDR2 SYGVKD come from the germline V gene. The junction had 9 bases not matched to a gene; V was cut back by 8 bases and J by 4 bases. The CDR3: CAIGGTSGSLRETQYF. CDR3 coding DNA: TGTGCCATCGGAGGGACTAGCGGGAGTCTGCGAGAGACCCAGTACTTC.

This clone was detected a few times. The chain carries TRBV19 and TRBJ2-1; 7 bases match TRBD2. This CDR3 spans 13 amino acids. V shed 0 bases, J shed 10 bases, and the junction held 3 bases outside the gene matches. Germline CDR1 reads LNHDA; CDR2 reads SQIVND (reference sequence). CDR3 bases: TGTGCCAGTAGTATAGAGGGAGGGCGGGAGCAGTTCTTC. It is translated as CASSIEGGREQFF.

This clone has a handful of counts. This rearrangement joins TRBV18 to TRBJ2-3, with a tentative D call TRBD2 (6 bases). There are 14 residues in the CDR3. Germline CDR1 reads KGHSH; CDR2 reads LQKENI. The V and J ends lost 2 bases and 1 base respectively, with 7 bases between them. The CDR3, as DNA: TGTGCCAGCTCACCAGCTAGCGGCACAGATACGCAGTATTTT. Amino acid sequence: CASSPASGTDTQYF.

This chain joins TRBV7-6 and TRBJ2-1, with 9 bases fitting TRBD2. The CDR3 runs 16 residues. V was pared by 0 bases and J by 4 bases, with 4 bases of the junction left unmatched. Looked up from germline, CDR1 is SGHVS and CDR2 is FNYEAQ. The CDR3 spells CASSLARAGGYNEQFF. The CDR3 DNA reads TGTGCCAGCAGCTTAGCGAGGGCGGGAGGGTACAATGAGCAGTTCTTC.

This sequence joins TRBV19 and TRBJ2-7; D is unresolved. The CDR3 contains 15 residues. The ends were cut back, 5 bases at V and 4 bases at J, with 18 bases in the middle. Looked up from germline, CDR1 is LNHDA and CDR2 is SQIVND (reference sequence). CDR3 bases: TGTGCCAGTAGTCATAGGGCGGTGGTTCCGTACGAGCAGTACTTC. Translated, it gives CASSHRAVVPYEQYF.

DNA of the CDR3: TGCGCCAGCAGCTTGGGACCTAGCGGTACCTACAATGAGCAGTTCTTC. The encoded protein is CASSLGPSGTYNEQFF. The chain recombines TRBV5-1 with TRBJ2-1; 7 positions agree with TRBD2. Germline loops: CDR1 SGHRS, CDR2 YFSETQ. J was trimmed by 2 bases and V by 0 bases; bases with no gene match: 5. The CDR3 spans 16 residues.

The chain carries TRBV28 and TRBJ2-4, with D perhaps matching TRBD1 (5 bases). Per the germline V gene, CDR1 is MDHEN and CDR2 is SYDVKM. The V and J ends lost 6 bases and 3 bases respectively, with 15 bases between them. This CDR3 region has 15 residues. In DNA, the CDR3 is TGTGCCAGCAGCGTGACAGCTGTCGGCAAAAACATTCAGTACTTC. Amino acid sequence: CASSVTAVGKNIQYF.

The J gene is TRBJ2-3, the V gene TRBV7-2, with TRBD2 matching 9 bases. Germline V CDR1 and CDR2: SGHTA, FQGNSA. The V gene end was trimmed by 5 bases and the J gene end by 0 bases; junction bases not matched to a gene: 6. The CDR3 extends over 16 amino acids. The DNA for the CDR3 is TGTGCCAGCAGCCCGCGACTAGCGGAAAGCACAGATACGCAGTATTTT. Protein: CASSPRLAESTDTQYF.

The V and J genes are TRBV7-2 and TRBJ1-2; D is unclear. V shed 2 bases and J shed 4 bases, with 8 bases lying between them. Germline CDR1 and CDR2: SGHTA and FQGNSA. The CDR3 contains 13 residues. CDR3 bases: TGTGCCAGCAGCTTAAGGGCAGTCTATGGCTACACCTTC. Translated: CASSLRAVYGYTF.

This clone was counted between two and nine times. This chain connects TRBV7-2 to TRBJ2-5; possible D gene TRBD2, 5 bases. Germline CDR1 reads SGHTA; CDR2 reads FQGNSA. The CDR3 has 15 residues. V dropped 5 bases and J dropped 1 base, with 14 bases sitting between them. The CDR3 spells CASSPGSISQETQYF. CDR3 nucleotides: TGTGCCAGCAGCCCGGGGAGTATTTCCCAAGAGACCCAGTACTTC. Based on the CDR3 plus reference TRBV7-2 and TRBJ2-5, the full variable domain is GAGVSQSPSNKVTEKGKDVELRCDPISGHTALYWYRQSLGQGLEFLIYFQGNSAPDKSGLPSDRFSAERTGGSVSTLTIQRTQQEDSAVYLCASSPGSISQETQYFGPGTRLLVL.

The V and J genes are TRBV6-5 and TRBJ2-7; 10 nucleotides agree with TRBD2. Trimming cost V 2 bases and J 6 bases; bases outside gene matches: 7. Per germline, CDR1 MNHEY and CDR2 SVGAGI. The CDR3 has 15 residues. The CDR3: CASSYGSSGRGEQYF. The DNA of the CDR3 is TGTGCCAGCAGTTACGGGTCTAGCGGGAGAGGCGAGCAGTACTTC.

The CDR3 here is CSVGVTHGELFF. The DNA for the CDR3 is TGCAGCGTTGGCGTCACTCACGGGGAGCTGTTTTTT. J is TRBJ2-2 and V is TRBV29-1; D not certain. Germline-derived CDR1 and CDR2 are SQVTM and ANQGSEA. V was pared by 4 bases and J by 7 bases, with 10 bases between. CDR3 size: 12 residues.

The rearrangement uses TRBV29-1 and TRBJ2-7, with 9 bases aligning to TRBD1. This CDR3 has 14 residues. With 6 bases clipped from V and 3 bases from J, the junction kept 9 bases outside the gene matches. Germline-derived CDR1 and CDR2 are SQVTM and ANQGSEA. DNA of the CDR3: TGCAGCGTCGTTATTCCGGGACAGGGCTACGAGCAGTACTTC. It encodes CSVVIPGQGYEQYF.

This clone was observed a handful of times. CDR3 loop: CAWRAPSGTSRELFF. The CDR3 DNA is TGTGCCTGGAGGGCCCCTAGCGGTACCTCCCGGGAGCTGTTTTTT. The V call is TRBV30, the J call TRBJ2-2; 7 bases are a match to TRBD2. The CDR3 totals 15 residues. V gave up 3 bases and J gave up 9 bases; unmatched junction bases: 13. Germline lookup yields CDR1 GTSNPN and CDR2 SVGIG (reference sequence).

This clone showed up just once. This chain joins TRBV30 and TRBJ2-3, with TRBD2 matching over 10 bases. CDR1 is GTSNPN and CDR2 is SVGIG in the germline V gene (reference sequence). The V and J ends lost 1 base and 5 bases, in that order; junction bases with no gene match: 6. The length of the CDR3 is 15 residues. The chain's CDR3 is CAWSGNLAGVDTQYF. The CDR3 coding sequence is TGTGCCTGGAGTGGTAATCTAGCGGGGGTAGATACGCAGTATTTT.

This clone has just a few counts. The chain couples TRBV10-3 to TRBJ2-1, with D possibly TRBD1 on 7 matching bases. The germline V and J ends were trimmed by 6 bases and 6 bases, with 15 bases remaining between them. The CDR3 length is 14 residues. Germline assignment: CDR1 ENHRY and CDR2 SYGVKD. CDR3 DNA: TGTGCCATCAGCGGTAGCAGGGGGGCCAATGAGCAGTTCTTC. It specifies CAISGSRGANEQFF.

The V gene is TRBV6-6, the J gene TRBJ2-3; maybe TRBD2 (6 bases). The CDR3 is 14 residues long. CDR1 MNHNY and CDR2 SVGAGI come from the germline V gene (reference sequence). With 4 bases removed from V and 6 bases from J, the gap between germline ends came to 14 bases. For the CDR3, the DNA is TGTGCCAGCAGTTCCCTTTCGGGAGTGGATACGCAGTATTTT. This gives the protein CASSSLSGVDTQYF.

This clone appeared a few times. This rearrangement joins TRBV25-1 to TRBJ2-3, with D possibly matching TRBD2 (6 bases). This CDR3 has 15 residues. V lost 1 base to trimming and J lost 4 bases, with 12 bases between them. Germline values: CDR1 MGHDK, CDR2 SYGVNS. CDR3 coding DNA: TGTGCCAGCAGTGAATTTGGTGGGGGGTCAGATACGCAGTATTTT. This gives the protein CASSEFGGGSDTQYF.

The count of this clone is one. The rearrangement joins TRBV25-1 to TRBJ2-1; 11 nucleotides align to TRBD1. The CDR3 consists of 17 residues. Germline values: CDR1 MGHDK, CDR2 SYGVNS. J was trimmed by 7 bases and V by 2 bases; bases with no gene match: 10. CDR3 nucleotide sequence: TGTGCCAGCAGTGAAGATATGGGACAGGGGGTAACGAATGAGCAGTTCTTC. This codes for CASSEDMGQGVTNEQFF.